The clone carrying this TCR beta chain was detected many times. Its antigen is currently unknown. This specimen comes from a study of human T cells and chemical hapten exposure. Overall study context: Small volume differences among pooled libraries mainly caused per-sample TCR yield variation.

The CDR3 extends over 15 amino acids. The ends lost 0 bases at V and 7 bases at J; junction bases unmatched: 4. Germline V gives CDR1 LGHNA, CDR2 YSLEER. The authors' processing: Counts of TCRs in each sample centred on a median of 95,638 and extended from approximately 25,000 to 650,000. TCRdb ran MiXCR on the RACE reads and lists one entry per CDR3 protein. The V and J calls were not made by the authors but by TCRdb's processing. The table has a few hundred thousand distinct CDR3 sequences, 7.5% to 10% seen once; the top ten hold 2% to 3%. Whole-study results and caveats: Expanded TCRs created a significantly greater count of big CDR3 similarity clusters than controls did.

Time point noted: pre-sensitization, week 0. Stated treatment: therapeutic diphenylcyclopropenone sensitization with weekly scalp DPC. Unfractionated whole blood was the source of the extracted total RNA. The receptor comes from a woman aged 40 to 50 with alopecia areata. Some clones in this sample may be carry-over from other donors' samples. The V gene is TRBV4-3, the J gene TRBJ2-1; 9 nucleotides agree with TRBD1. Sequences were derived from whole blood, sampled in connection with sensitization to the hapten diphenylcyclopropenone (DPC). CDR3 nucleotides: TGCGCCAGCAGCCAAGATTCGACAGGGGGGAATGAGCAGTTCTTC. The encoded protein is CASSQDSTGGNEQFF.